This T cell receptor (beta chain) emerged from a study of control samples from healthy donors and cancer patients. The table came from immunoSEQ multiplex PCR; TCRdb's copy has only in-frame clones and leaves some out. The sample comprises 95,000 to 100,000 clones, 80% to 90% of which are singletons, and less than 8.5% rests with the top ten. The TCR sequence derives from a young man in good health. Sequences were obtained from blood.

The CDR3 sequence: CASSVIPGRNNYGYTF. CDR3 coding DNA: TGTGCCAGCAGTGTAATCCCGGGACGCAATAACTATGGCTACACCTTC. The rearrangement joins TRBV2 to TRBJ1-2; D may be TRBD1 (5 bases). The germline CDR1 and CDR2 sequences are SNHLY and FYNNEI. The V end lost 4 bases, the J end lost 1 base, and 16 bases lay between the germline ends. The CDR3 runs 16 residues.